Reported below is one TCR beta chain. Its antigen is unidentified. The entry originates in a study of T cells in Graves' hyperthyroidism and ophthalmopathy. Trimming stripped 4 bases from V and 0 bases from J, with 12 bases between. The CDR3 extends over 15 amino acids. CDR1 is LNHDA and CDR2 is SQIVND in the germline V gene (reference sequence). TCR beta CDR3 regions were amplified from RNA. The TCR CDR3 was amplified in a first-round RT-PCR using the HTBI primer set. MiXCR, applied by TCRdb to the multiplex PCR reads, yields one record per CDR3 protein. The table lists 410,000 or so distinct CDR3 sequences, approximately 14% of them singletons, with less than 15% in the top ten. Study conclusions and caveats: Expanded thyroid clonotypes (above 0.001) were mostly also found in blood.

For ophthalmopathy patients, the Clinical Activity Score was at least 3 and the NOSPECS grade at least 4; duration was under 3 months. PBMCs were sourced from less than 13 ml fresh peripheral blood. The chain carries TRBV19 and TRBJ1-1; D is unresolved. This TCR derives from a man between 18 and 35 years old with Graves' ophthalmopathy. The source material was blood. The CDR3 protein is CASSRAGLMNTEAFF. The CDR3 nucleotides are TGTGCCAGTAGTAGGGCCGGATTAATGAACACTGAAGCTTTCTTT.